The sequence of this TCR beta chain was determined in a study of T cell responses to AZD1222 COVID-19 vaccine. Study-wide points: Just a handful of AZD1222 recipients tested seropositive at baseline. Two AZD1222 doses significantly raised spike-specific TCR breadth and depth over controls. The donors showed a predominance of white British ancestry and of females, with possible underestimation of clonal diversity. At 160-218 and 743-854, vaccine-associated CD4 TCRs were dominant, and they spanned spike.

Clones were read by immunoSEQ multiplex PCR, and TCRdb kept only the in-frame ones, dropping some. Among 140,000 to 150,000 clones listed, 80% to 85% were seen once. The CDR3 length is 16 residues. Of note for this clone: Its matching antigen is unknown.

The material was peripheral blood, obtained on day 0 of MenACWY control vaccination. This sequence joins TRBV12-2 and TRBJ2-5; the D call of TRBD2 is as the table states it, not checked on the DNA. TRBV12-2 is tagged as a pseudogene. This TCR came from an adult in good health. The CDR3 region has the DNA TGTGCAAGTCGCTTAGGGGCAGCGGGGTCGAAAGAGACCCAGTACTTC. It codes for CASRLGAAGSKETQYF.